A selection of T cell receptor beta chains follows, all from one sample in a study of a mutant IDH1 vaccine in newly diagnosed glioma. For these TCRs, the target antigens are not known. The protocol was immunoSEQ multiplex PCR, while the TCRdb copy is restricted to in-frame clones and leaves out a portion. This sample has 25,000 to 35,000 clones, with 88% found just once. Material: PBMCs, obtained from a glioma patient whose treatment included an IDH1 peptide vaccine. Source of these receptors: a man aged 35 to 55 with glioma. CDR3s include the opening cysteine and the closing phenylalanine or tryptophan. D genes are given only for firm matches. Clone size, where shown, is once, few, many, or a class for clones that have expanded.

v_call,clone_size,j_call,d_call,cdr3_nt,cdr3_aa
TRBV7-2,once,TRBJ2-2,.,TGTGCCAGCAGCTTGAGGCCGGGGACCGGGGAGCTGTTTTTT,CASSLRPGTGELFF
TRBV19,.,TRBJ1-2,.,TGTGCCAGCCGGACGGCTAACTATGGCTACACCTTC,CASRTANYGYTF
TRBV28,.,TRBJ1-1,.,TGTGCCAGCAGTTTAGGTACGCGGGACCGCTGGACTGAAGCTTTCTTT,CASSLGTRDRWTEAFF
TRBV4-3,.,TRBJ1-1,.,TGCGCCAGCAGCCAAGAGGTGAACACTGAAGCTTTCTTT,CASSQEVNTEAFF
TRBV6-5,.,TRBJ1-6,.,TGTGCCAGCAGTTACAGGGATAATAATTCACCCCTCCACTTT,CASSYRDNNSPLHF
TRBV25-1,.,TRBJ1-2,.,TGTGCCAGCAGTAACCCGGGAAGAAGGGACTACACCTTC,CASSNPGRRDYTF
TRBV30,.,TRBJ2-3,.,TGTGCCTGGAGGGTGGGGGGCACAGATACGCAGTATTTT,CAWRVGGTDTQYF
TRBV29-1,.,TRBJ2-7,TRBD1,TGCAGCGCTCGAAAGACAGGGGTCGGCGACGAGCAGTACTTC,CSARKTGVGDEQYF
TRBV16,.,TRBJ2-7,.,TGTGCCAGCAGCCACCCGGACCTCCTCCTAATTTTC,CASSHPDLLLIF
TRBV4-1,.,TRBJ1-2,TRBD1,TGCGCCAGCAGCCAAGAGACAGGGGCCTATGGCTACACCTTC,CASSQETGAYGYTF
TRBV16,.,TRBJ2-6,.,TGTGCCAGCAGCCACAGAGGGTCTGGGGCCAACGTCCTGACTTTC,CASSHRGSGANVLTF
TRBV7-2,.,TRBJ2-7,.,TGTGCCAGCAGCCAGGAGGGGTTCGGCGAGCAGTACTTC,CASSQEGFGEQYF
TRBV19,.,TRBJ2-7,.,TGTGCCAGTAGTATAGGGAACAGGCAGACCTACGAGCAGTACTTC,CASSIGNRQTYEQYF
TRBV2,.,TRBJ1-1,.,TGTGCCAGCAGCGGGGACCCAATTAGCACTGAAGCTTTCTTT,CASSGDPISTEAFF
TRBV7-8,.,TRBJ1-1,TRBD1,TGTGCCAGCAGCTTCTCAGGGGGCGGGGGCACTGAAGCTTTCTTT,CASSFSGGGGTEAFF
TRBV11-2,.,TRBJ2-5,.,TGTGCCAGCAGCTCCACGCGGGAGACCCAGTACTTC,CASSSTRETQYF
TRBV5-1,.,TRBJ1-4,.,TGCGCCAGCAGCCTGAACACGGGGGTAGATGAAAAACTGTTTTTT,CASSLNTGVDEKLFF
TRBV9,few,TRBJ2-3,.,TGTGCCAGCAGCGTTGGGTGGGGATACGGCGATACGCAGTATTTT,CASSVGWGYGDTQYF
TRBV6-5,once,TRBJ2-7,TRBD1,TGTGCCAGCAGTCGGGACAGGGCTGGGGAGCAGTACTTC,CASSRDRAGEQYF
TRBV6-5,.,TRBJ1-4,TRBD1,TGTGCCAGCAGTTACTCGGACAGGTTAAATGAAAAACTGTTTTTT,CASSYSDRLNEKLFF
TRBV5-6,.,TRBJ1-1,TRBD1,TGTGCCAGCAGCTTGGTGGGACAGCCGAACACTGAAGCTTTCTTT,CASSLVGQPNTEAFF
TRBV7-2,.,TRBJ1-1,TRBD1,TGTGCCAGCAGCCAACCTGGACAGGGAGGTACTGAAGCTTTCTTT,CASSQPGQGGTEAFF
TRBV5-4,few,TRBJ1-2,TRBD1,TGTGCCAGCAGCCTAACCCAGGGGGCCTATGGCTACACCTTC,CASSLTQGAYGYTF
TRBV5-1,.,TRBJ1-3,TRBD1,TGCGCCAGCAGCTCGGGGACAGGGAACACCATATATTTT,CASSSGTGNTIYF
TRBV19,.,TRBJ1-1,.,TGTGCCAGTAGTATCGTTCCGAACACTGAAGCTTTCTTT,CASSIVPNTEAFF
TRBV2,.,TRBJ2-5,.,TGTGCCAGCAGGCGCACAGGCACAGAGACCCAGTACTTC,CASRRTGTETQYF
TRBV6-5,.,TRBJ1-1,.,TGTGCCAGCAGTACCGACTTCATGAACACTGAAGCTTTCTTT,CASSTDFMNTEAFF
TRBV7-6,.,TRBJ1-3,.,TGTGCCAGCAGCGTCAGCAGAGGGACGGGAAACACCATATATTTT,CASSVSRGTGNTIYF
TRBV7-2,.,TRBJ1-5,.,TGTGCCAGCAGCCCTTCCCTCGGCCGGATAGATCAGCCCCAGCATTTT,CASSPSLGRIDQPQHF
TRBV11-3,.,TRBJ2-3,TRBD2,TGTGCCAGCAGCTTGGGGACTAGCGGGGGGCCGAGGACAGATACGCAGTATTTT,CASSLGTSGGPRTDTQYF
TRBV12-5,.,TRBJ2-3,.,TGTGCTAGTGGTGGAACTAGAGCCACAGATACGCAGTATTTT,CASGGTRATDTQYF
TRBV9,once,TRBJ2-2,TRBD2,TGTGCCAGCAGCCCTAGCGGGAAGTTTACCGGGGAGCTGTTTTTT,CASSPSGKFTGELFF
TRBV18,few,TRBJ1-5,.,TGTGCCAGCTCATCTGGAAATAGCAATCAGCCCCAGCATTTT,CASSSGNSNQPQHF
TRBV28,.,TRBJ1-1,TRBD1,TGTGCCAGCAGTGGGGACCGGGACAGGGAATCGTACACTGAAGCTTTCTTT,CASSGDRDRESYTEAFF
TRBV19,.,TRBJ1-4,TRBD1,TGTGCCAGTAGTGCCTGGACAGGGATAGGCGAAAAACTGTTTTTT,CASSAWTGIGEKLFF
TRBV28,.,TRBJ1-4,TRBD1,TGTGCCAGCAGTTTGGGCCCAGGGGGCGTAAATGAAAAACTGTTTTTT,CASSLGPGGVNEKLFF
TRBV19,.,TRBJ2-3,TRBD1,TGTGCCAGTAGTATTGACAGGGCCACAGATACGCAGTATTTT,CASSIDRATDTQYF
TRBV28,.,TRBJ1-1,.,TGTGCCAGCAGTTCTTGGAGGGTTATGAACACTGAAGCTTTCTTT,CASSSWRVMNTEAFF
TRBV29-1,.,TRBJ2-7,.,TGCAGCGCCGAGGGGCAGGGGAGCGCCGAGCAGTACTTC,CSAEGQGSAEQYF
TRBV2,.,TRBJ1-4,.,TGTGCCAGCAAGCCCCCTGGGGAAAAACTGTTTTTT,CASKPPGEKLFF
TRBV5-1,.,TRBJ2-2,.,TGCGCCAGCAGCTTGGCGGGACCGGGGAACACCGGGGAACTGTTTTTT,CASSLAGPGNTGELFF
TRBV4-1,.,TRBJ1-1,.,TGCGCCAGCAGCCGTGGCTTGATGGGTGAGGGCACTGAAGCTTTCTTT,CASSRGLMGEGTEAFF
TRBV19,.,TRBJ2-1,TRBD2,TGTGCCAGTAGTATAGATTTGTCTAGCGGGACTTACAATGAGCAGTTCTTC,CASSIDLSSGTYNEQFF
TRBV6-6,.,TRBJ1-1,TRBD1,TGTGCCAGCAGTCGACACCCGGGGACAGGGATTCCTGAAGCTTTCTTT,CASSRHPGTGIPEAFF
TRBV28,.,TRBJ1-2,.,TGTGCCAGCAGTTCACTGGGGAGTAACTATGGCTACACCTTC,CASSSLGSNYGYTF
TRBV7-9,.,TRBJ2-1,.,TGTGCCAGCAGCCCCATGGCGCGTGGGGAAAGGGGTGAGCAGTTCTTC,CASSPMARGERGEQFF
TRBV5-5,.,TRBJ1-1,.,TGTGCCAGCAGCCACCCATTAGGGGGGATCACTGAAGCTTTCTTT,CASSHPLGGITEAFF